This T cell receptor (beta chain) was found in a study of control samples from healthy donors and cancer patients. This clone appeared a single time. The table came from immunoSEQ multiplex PCR; TCRdb's copy has only in-frame clones and leaves some out. The sample consists of tens of thousands of clones, about four fifths of them appearing once. V lost 2 bases to trimming and J lost 6 bases, with 14 bases between them. This CDR3 contains 14 residues. CDR1 and CDR2 (germline): SGHTA, FQGTGA. This chain uses TRBV7-3 with TRBJ2-7, with a weak D call TRBD2 (6 bases). The source material was PBMCs. The receptor's source is a woman aged 55-69 years with lung cancer. CDR3 bases: TGTGCCAGCAGCTTAGGGGGGACCAGCCCCGAGCAGTACTTC. Translation: CASSLGGTSPEQYF.